This TCR beta chain was captured in a study of blood T cells in healthy people across ages. PCR was performed a second time for about 6 to 11 cycles using a sample-barcoded 5' primer and a J-beta primer mix. Per sample, CDR3-containing paired-end reads numbered at least 3 million. TCRdb re-called the 5' RACE reads through MiXCR, storing one row per CDR3 protein. The sample lists about 930,000 distinct CDR3 sequences; 25% to 30% were seen once. Germline CDR1 reads SQVTM; CDR2 reads ANQGSEA. V lost 7 bases to trimming and J lost 0 bases, with 12 bases between them. The CDR3 has 13 residues. Those donating, healthy Caucasian individuals from Russia, were aged roughly 6 to 100. Findings and limits, study-wide: Donors of long life had a larger count of naive CD4+ cells and greater diversity than aged donors.

Details on this clonotype: No antigen is known for it.

These data were likewise used in another study, on T cells of mothers and their children.

The source is a woman between 40 and 50 years old in good health. Sequencing was done on a sample of blood. The chain uses TRBV29-1 and TRBJ1-1, with TRBD1 as a possible D gene (5 bases). CDR3 sequence (DNA): TGCAGCGGAGTACAGGCCTTGAACACTGAAGCTTTCTTT. It translates to CSGVQALNTEAFF. The whole variable domain, filled in from reference TRBV29-1 and TRBJ1-1, reads SAVISQKPSRDICQRGTSLTIQCQVDSQVTMMFWYRQQPGQSLTLIATANQGSEATYESGFVIDKFPISRPNLTFSTLTVSNMSPEDSSIYLCSGVQALNTEAFFGQGTRLTVV.